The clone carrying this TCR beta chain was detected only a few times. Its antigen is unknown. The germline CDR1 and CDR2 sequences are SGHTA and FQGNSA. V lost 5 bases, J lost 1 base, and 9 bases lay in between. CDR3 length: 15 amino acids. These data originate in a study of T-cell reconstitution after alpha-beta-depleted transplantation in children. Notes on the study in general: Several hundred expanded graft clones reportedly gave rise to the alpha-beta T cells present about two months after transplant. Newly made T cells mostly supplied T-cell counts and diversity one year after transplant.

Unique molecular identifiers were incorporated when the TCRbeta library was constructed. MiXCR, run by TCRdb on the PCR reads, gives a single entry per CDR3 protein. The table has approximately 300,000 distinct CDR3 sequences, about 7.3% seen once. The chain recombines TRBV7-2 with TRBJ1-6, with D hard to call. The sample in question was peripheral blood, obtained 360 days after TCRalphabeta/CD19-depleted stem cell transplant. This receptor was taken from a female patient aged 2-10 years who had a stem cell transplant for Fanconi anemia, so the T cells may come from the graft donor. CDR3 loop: CASSGLESYNSPLHF. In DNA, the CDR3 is TGTGCCAGCAGCGGTTTAGAATCCTATAATTCACCCCTCCACTTT.